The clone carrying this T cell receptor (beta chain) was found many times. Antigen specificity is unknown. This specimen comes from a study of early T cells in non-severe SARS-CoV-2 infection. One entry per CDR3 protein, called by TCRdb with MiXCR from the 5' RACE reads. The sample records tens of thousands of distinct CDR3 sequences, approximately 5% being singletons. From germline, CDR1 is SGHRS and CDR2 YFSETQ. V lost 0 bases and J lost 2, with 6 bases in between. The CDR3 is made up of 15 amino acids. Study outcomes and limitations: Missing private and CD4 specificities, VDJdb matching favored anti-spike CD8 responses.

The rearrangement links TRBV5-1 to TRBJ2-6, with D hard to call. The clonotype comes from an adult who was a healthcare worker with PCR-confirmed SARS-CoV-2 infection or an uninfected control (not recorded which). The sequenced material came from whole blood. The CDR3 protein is CASSLERAGANVLTF. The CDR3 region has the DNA TGCGCCAGCAGCTTGGAAAGGGCTGGGGCCAACGTCCTGACTTTC.